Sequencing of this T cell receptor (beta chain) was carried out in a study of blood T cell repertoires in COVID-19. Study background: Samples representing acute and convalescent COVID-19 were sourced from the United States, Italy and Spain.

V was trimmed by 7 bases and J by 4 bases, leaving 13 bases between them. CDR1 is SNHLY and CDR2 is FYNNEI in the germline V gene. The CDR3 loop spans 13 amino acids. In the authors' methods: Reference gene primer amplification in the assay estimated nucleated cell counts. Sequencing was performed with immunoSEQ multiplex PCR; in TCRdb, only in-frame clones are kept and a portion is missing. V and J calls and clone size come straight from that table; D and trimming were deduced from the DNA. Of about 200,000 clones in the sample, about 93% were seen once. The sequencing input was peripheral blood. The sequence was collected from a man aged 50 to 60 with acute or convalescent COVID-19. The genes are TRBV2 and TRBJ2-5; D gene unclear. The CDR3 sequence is CASNEISGETQYF. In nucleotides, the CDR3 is TGTGCCAGCAACGAGATCTCGGGAGAGACCCAGTACTTC.